A selection of T cell receptor beta chains follows, all from one sample in a study of CD8+CD57+ T cells in acquired aplastic anemia. TCRdb re-called the reads with MiXCR, one entry per CDR3 protein. The sample has 60,000 or so distinct CDR3 sequences; about 54% are singletons. Sequencing input: sorted CD4+, CD8+, or CD8+CD57+ T cells (not recorded which) from PBMCs. The source is a human donor in good health, serving as a control. CDR3s leave out the opening cysteine and the closing phenylalanine or tryptophan.

v_gene,CDR3aa
TRBV2,AISAGERETQY
TRBV6-5,ASSYSMGAGPYEQY
TRBV10-1,ASPGGRSHEQY
TRBV7-3,ASSSTITWTGGTGANVLT
TRBV27,ASSTTVPLNSPLH
TRBV19,ASSMGQSSNQPQH
TRBV19,ASSMDRGRTNYGYT
TRBV29-1,SVNLAGETQY
TRBV19,ASSKQSGTGGAGPF
TRBV3-1,ASSQDTDRTATAF
TRBV25-1,ASSELGQGNTIY
TRBV15,ATTELGQASY
TRBV7-2,ASSRSHIAYEQY
TRBV7-9,ASNGGQGLNGYT
TRBV4-2,ASSQEATSSYNEQF
TRBV20-1,SARGPRGHAEAF
TRBV30,AWGVLQGNTIY
TRBV30,AWALSGTPHNEQF
TRBV2,ASRLQGADEQF
TRBV24-1,ATSAWGTGGYEQY
TRBV25-1,ATSDPGQGLGEQY
TRBV3-1,ASSQGGQGAEKLF
TRBV29-1,SATRNRGGEQY
TRBV20-1,SATLRNIEAF
TRBV10-3,ATANGLMHSPLH
TRBV14,ASSRDRGNTIY
TRBV18,ASSPDKLNTEAF
TRBV7-8,ASAPGGVAKNIQY
TRBV7-3,ASSYRASLMEQF
TRBV10-3,AISEPPAGANVLT
TRBV5-1,ASCLRTAGGQKTTQY
TRBV28,ASRTPGLAGGGQY
TRBV20-1,SAPPRRGQLNIQY
TRBV5-1,ASSRDSGNQPQH
TRBV25-1,ASSDTAGTDLPYEQY